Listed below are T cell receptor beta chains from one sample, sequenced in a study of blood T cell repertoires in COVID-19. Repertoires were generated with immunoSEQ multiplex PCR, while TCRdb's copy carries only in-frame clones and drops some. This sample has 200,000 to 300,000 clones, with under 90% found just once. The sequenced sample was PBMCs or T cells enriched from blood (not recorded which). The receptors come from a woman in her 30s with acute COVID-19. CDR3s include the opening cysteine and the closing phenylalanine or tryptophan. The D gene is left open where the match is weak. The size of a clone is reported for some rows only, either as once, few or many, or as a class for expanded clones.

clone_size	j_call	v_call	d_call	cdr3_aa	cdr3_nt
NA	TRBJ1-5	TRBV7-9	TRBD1	CASSQGGVNSNQPQHF	TGTGCCAGCAGCCAGGGGGGCGTTAATAGCAATCAGCCCCAGCATTTT
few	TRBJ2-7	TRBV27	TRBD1	CASRQGRRYEQYF	TGTGCCAGCAGACAGGGGCGTAGGTACGAGCAGTACTTC
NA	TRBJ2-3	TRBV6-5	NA	CASWARGDTQYF	TGTGCCAGCTGGGCCAGAGGGGATACGCAGTATTTT
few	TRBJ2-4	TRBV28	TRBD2	CASRGSGGNIQYF	TGTGCCAGCCGAGGGTCCGGGGGGAACATTCAGTACTTC
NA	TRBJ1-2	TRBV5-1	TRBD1	CASSSIWGDRFFYGYTF	TGCGCCAGCAGCTCAATTTGGGGGGACAGATTCTTTTATGGCTACACCTTC
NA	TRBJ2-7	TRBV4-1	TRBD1	CASSQPGQTYEQYF	TGCGCCAGCAGCCAGCCGGGACAGACCTACGAGCAGTACTTC
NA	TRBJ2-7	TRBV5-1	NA	CASSLFGQNYEQYF	TGCGCCAGCAGCTTGTTTGGACAGAACTACGAGCAGTACTTC
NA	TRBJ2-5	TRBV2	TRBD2	CASSEGGLAGEQETQYF	TGTGCCAGCAGTGAAGGGGGACTAGCGGGGGAGCAAGAGACCCAGTACTTC
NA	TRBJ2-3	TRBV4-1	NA	CASSQGQLNTDTQYF	TGCGCCAGCAGCCAAGGACAGTTAAACACAGATACGCAGTATTTT
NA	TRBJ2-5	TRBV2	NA	CASSGGNQETQYF	TGTGCCAGCAGTGGAGGGAACCAAGAGACCCAGTACTTC
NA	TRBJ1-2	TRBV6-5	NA	CASSYYYRPPYGYTF	TGTGCCAGCAGTTACTATTACAGGCCCCCCTATGGCTACACCTTC
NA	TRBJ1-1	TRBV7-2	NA	CASSSQPIPNTEAFF	TGTGCCAGCAGCTCACAGCCAATCCCGAACACTGAAGCTTTCTTT
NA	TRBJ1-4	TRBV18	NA	CASSPSSRFGEKLFF	TGTGCCAGCTCACCGTCTTCTAGGTTCGGGGAAAAACTGTTTTTT
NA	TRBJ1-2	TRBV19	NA	CASSIGNGNYGYTF	TGTGCCAGTAGTATAGGGAACGGGAACTATGGCTACACCTTC
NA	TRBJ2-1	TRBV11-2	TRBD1	CASSSTGFRFF	TGTGCCAGCAGCTCGACAGGGTTTCGGTTCTTC
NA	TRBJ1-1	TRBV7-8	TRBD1	CASSSNLLTGGGTEAFF	TGTGCCAGCAGCTCTAACCTCCTGACAGGGGGTGGAACTGAAGCTTTCTTT
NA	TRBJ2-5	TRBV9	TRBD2	CASSAQGLAEETQYF	TGTGCCAGCAGCGCCCAGGGACTAGCGGAAGAGACCCAGTACTTC
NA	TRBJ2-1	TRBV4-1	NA	CASRGSSYNEQFF	TGCGCCAGCAGGGGCAGCTCCTACAATGAGCAGTTCTTC
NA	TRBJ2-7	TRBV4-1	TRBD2	CASSQELAGSYEQYF	TGCGCCAGCAGCCAAGAGTTAGCGGGGTCGTACGAGCAGTACTTC
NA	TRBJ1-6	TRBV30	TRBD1	CAWSAPADRLNLPLHF	TGTGCCTGGAGCGCTCCCGCGGACAGGCTGAATTTACCCCTCCACTTT
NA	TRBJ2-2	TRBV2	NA	CASSEKGSWAELFF	TGTGCCAGCAGTGAGAAAGGATCTTGGGCAGAGCTGTTTTTT
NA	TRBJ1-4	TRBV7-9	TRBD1	CASSVQGAGEKLFF	TGTGCCAGCAGTGTGCAGGGGGCCGGGGAAAAACTGTTTTTT
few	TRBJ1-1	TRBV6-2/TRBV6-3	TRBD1	CASSHRGQGDTEAFF	TGTGCCAGCAGCCACCGCGGACAGGGAGACACTGAAGCTTTCTTT
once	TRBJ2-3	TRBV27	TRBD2	CASRTAGGIDTQYF	TGTGCCAGCAGGACAGCGGGGGGCATAGATACGCAGTATTTT
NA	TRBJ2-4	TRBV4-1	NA	CASSQVGTEHLAKNIQYF	TGCGCCAGCAGCCAAGTGGGTACAGAGCACTTAGCCAAAAACATTCAGTACTTC
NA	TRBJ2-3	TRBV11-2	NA	CASSLDYGSTDTQYF	TGTGCCAGCAGCTTAGATTACGGTAGCACAGATACGCAGTATTTT
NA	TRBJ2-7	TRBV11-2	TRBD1	CASSLDPGGPYEQYF	TGTGCCAGCAGCTTAGACCCAGGGGGTCCCTACGAGCAGTACTTC
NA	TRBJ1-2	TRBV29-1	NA	CSVEGIRGEGYGYTF	TGCAGCGTTGAGGGGATCCGGGGAGAGGGCTATGGCTACACCTTC
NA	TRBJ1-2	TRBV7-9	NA	CATSQRGYTF	TGTGCCACCAGCCAGCGAGGCTACACCTTC
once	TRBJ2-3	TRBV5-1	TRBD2	CASSPQTSGAGDTQYF	TGCGCCAGCAGCCCCCAGACTAGCGGGGCGGGAGATACGCAGTATTTT
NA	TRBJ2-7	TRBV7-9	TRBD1	CASSPMTGFYEQYF	TGTGCCAGCAGCCCAATGACAGGGTTCTACGAGCAGTACTTC
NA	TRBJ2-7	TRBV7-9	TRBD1	CASSLEGTGTYEQYF	TGTGCCAGCAGCTTAGAAGGGACAGGGACGTACGAGCAGTACTTC
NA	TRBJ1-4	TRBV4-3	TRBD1	CASSQDSQGATNEKLFF	TGCGCCAGCAGCCAAGATAGCCAGGGGGCAACTAATGAAAAACTGTTTTTT
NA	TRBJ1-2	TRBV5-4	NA	CASSPIFEAPHYGYTF	TGTGCCAGCAGCCCTATTTTTGAGGCCCCCCACTATGGCTACACCTTC
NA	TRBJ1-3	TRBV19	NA	CASSMNRESGNTIYF	TGTGCCAGTAGTATGAACAGGGAATCTGGAAACACCATATATTTT
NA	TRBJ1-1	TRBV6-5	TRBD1	CANRGLLGTEAFF	TGTGCCAACAGGGGGCTCCTGGGCACTGAAGCTTTCTTT
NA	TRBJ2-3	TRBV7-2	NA	CASSSEGGTDTQYF	TGTGCCAGCAGCTCCGAGGGAGGCACAGATACGCAGTATTTT
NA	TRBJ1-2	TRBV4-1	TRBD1	CASSHPGQGASSGYTF	TGCGCCAGCAGCCATCCAGGACAGGGGGCATCTTCTGGCTACACCTTC
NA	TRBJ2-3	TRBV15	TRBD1	CATSLRDRETDTQYF	TGTGCCACCAGCCTCCGGGACAGGGAGACAGATACGCAGTATTTT
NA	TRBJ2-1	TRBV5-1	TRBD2	CASSLVSSGAYNEQFF	TGCGCCAGCAGCTTGGTTTCTAGCGGGGCGTACAATGAGCAGTTCTTC
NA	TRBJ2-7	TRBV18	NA	CASSETSGEQYF	TGTGCCAGCTCAGAGACCTCCGGGGAGCAGTACTTC
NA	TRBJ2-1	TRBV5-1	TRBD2	CASSLGGGTILHEQFF	TGCGCCAGCAGCTTGGGGGGCGGGACTATACTCCATGAGCAGTTCTTC
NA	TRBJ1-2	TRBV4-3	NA	CASSQVRGDYGYTF	TGCGCCAGCAGCCAAGTTCGGGGAGACTATGGCTACACCTTC
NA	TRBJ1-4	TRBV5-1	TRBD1	CASSFQDRDGEKLFF	TGCGCCAGCAGCTTCCAGGACAGGGATGGAGAAAAACTGTTTTTT
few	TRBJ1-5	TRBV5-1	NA	CASSLDGVNQPQHF	TGCGCCAGCAGCTTGGACGGGGTTAATCAGCCCCAGCATTTT
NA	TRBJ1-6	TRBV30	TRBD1	CAWSIGTEDSPLHF	TGTGCCTGGAGTATCGGGACAGAGGATTCACCCCTCCACTTT
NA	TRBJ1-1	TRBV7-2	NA	CASSLARARNTEAFF	TGTGCCAGCAGCTTAGCGCGGGCAAGGAACACTGAAGCTTTCTTT
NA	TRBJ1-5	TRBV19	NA	CASRQGNQPQHF	TGTGCCAGTCGGCAGGGGAATCAGCCCCAGCATTTT
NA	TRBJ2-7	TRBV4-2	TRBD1	CASSPRQGLSYEQYF	TGTGCCAGCAGCCCCCGACAGGGCCTCTCCTACGAGCAGTACTTC
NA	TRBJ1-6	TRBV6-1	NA	CASSEARWPPLHF	TGTGCCAGCAGTGAAGCGCGGTGGCCACCCCTCCACTTT
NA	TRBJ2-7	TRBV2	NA	CASKGGARGEQYF	TGTGCCAGCAAAGGGGGCGCACGGGGGGAGCAGTACTTC
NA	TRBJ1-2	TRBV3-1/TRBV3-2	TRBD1	CASTRQGASYGYTF	TGTGCCAGCACCCGACAGGGGGCGAGCTATGGCTACACCTTC
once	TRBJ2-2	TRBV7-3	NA	CASSQSGPGNTGELFF	TGTGCCAGCAGCCAGAGCGGGCCGGGGAACACCGGGGAGCTGTTTTTT
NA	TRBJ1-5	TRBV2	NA	CASSEEQGGQPQHF	TGTGCCAGCAGTGAAGAACAGGGTGGTCAGCCCCAGCATTTT
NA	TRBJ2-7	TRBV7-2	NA	CASSPRQGLSYEQYF	TGTGCCAGCAGCCCCAGACAGGGACTTTCGTACGAGCAGTACTTC
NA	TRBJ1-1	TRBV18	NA	CASSPDSGLGTEAFF	TGTGCCAGCTCACCCGATAGCGGGCTGGGCACTGAAGCTTTCTTT
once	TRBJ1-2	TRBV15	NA	CATSKERGAYGYTF	TGTGCCACCAGCAAAGAGCGGGGGGCCTATGGCTACACCTTC
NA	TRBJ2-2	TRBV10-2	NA	CASSDLGENTGELFF	TGCGCCAGCAGTGACCTCGGGGAAAACACCGGGGAGCTGTTTTTT
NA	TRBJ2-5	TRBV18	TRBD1	CASSPRDSQETQYF	TGTGCCAGCTCACCAAGGGACAGCCAAGAGACCCAGTACTTC
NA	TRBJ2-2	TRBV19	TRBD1	CASSPNRRTGATGELFF	TGTGCCAGTAGTCCCAACCGCCGGACAGGGGCCACCGGGGAGCTGTTTTTT